The 12 T cell receptor beta chains presented below share a single source sample, sequenced in a study of blood T cell repertoires in COVID-19. This table comes from immunoSEQ multiplex PCR, and its TCRdb copy is limited to in-frame clones, with some not included. This sample carries about 180,000 clones, 80% of them seen once, and the ten largest clones take around an eighth. The specimen was PBMCs or T cells enriched from blood (not recorded which). All receptors come from a man aged 60-69 years who had been exposed to COVID-19.

V and J are TRBV5-8 and TRBJ2-5; 11 bases align to TRBD2. V trimming: 3 bases; J trimming: 2 bases; junction bases outside the gene matches: 6. The CDR3 consists of 16 residues. Germline CDR1 reads SGHTS; CDR2 reads YDEGEE. The CDR3 protein is CASSSGLADKQETQYF. CDR3 DNA: TGTGCCAGCAGCTCGGGACTAGCGGACAAACAAGAGACCCAGTACTTC.

The CDR3 loop reads CASSLVTLTGEDGYTF. The CDR3 DNA follows: TGCGCCAGCAGCTTGGTTACCCTGACAGGGGAGGATGGCTACACCTTC. The chain has TRBV5-1 and TRBJ1-2; TRBD1 matches at 8 bases. CDR1 and CDR2 from the germline V gene are SGHRS and YFSETQ. V was pared by 0 bases and J by 6 bases, with 10 bases of the junction left unmatched. The CDR3 has 16 residues.

This chain joins TRBV28 and TRBJ1-5, with 7 nucleotides matching TRBD1. CDR3 length: 13 amino acids. From germline, CDR1 is MDHEN and CDR2 SYDVKM. Trimming took 5 bases from V and 3 from J; bases not matched to a gene: 1. CDR3 loop: CASSTGVNQPQHF. CDR3 DNA sequence: TGTGCCAGCAGTACAGGGGTCAATCAGCCCCAGCATTTT.

This clone was detected once. The chain's CDR3 is CATSREDRGLAGELFF. For the CDR3, the DNA is TGTGCCACCAGCAGAGAGGACAGGGGACTCGCCGGGGAGCTGTTTTTT. This sequence joins TRBV15 and TRBJ2-2; 9 bases line up with TRBD1. The V segment lost 0 bases and the J segment 6 bases; nucleotides outside the gene matches: 5. This CDR3 has 16 residues. Looked up from germline, CDR1 is LNHNV and CDR2 is YYDKDF (reference sequence). Based on the CDR3 plus reference TRBV15 and TRBJ2-2, the full variable domain is DAMVIQNPRYQVTQFGKPVTLSCSQTLNHNVMYWYQQKSSQAPKLLFHYYDKDFNNEADTPDNFQSRRPNTSFCFLDIRSPGLGDTAMYLCATSREDRGLAGELFFGEGSRLTVL.

The rearrangement joins TRBV4-1 to TRBJ1-3; the D gene is possibly TRBD1 (5 bases). CDR1 and CDR2 from the germline V gene are MGHRA and YSYEKL. This CDR3 has 17 amino acids. Trimming stripped 1 base from V and 0 bases from J, with 13 bases between. The DNA for the CDR3 is TGCGCCAGCAGCCAAGCCTCGACAGTTTTCTCTGGAAACACCATATATTTT. This gives the protein CASSQASTVFSGNTIYF.

The J gene is TRBJ2-7, the V gene TRBV5-1, with D possibly matching TRBD1 (6 bases). V was trimmed by 5 bases and J by 0 bases, leaving 9 bases between them. The germline V gene encodes CDR1 SGHRS and CDR2 YFSETQ. The CDR3 is 13 amino acids. The CDR3 reads CASSTGNSYEQYF. The CDR3 DNA reads TGCGCCAGCAGTACAGGGAACTCCTACGAGCAGTACTTC.

V gene TRBV3-1 (or the pseudogene TRBV3-2) combines with J gene TRBJ2-1, with no clear D. Germline CDR1 is LGHDT and CDR2 is YNNKEL (reference sequence). There are 15 residues in the CDR3. The V end lost 0 bases, the J end lost 5 bases, and 11 bases lay between the germline ends. Here the CDR3 reads CASSQDQRSDNEQFF. The CDR3, as DNA: TGTGCCAGCAGCCAAGATCAGAGGTCCGACAATGAGCAGTTCTTC.

This chain uses TRBV6-1 with TRBJ2-3; the match to TRBD2 covers 7 bases. Unmatched junction bases numbered 14, after V lost 4 bases and J lost 4 bases. The CDR3 is 17 residues long. Germline loops: CDR1 MNHNS, CDR2 SASEGT. The CDR3 DNA is TGTGCCAGCAGTGGAGCAGGGCGCGGGAGAATTTCAGATACGCAGTATTTT. It encodes CASSGAGRGRISDTQYF.

The rearrangement joins TRBV29-1 to TRBJ2-1; D is possibly TRBD2 (5 bases). Germline-derived CDR1 and CDR2 are SQVTM and ANQGSEA. The CDR3 is 13 residues long. The V and J ends lost 6 bases and 7 bases respectively, with 16 bases between them. The CDR3, as DNA: TGCAGCGTAGGCGGGCCTTTGATGAATGAGCAGTTCTTC. Its protein is CSVGGPLMNEQFF.

In its sample, this clone was seen once. The chain carries TRBV6-5 and TRBJ1-1, with D perhaps matching TRBD1 (6 bases). The CDR3 has 14 amino acids. V was trimmed by 5 bases and J by 2 bases, leaving 12 bases between them. CDR1 and CDR2 from the germline V gene are MNHEY and SVGAGI. In nucleotides, the CDR3 is TGTGCCAGCAGTACCCGGACAGCAAACACTGAAGCTTTCTTT. It specifies CASSTRTANTEAFF.

J is TRBJ2-5 and V is TRBV10-2, with D perhaps TRBD2 (5 bases). Per germline, CDR1 WSHSY and CDR2 SAAADI. The germline V and J ends were trimmed by 3 bases and 1 base, with 18 bases remaining between them. CDR3 length: 17 residues. CDR3 sequence reads: CASSDPPRGRGQETQYF. CDR3 bases: TGCGCCAGCAGTGATCCTCCCCGGGGTCGGGGCCAAGAGACCCAGTACTTC.

The rearrangement links TRBV19 to TRBJ2-2; D call uncertain. This CDR3 is built from 14 residues. Trimming shortened V by 3 bases and J by 1 base, and 6 bases separated the two germline ends. Per the germline V gene, CDR1 is LNHDA and CDR2 is SQIVND (reference sequence). The CDR3 DNA reads TGTGCCAGTAGTATGGTCAGGAACACCGGGGAGCTGTTTTTT. This gives the protein CASSMVRNTGELFF.